The 25 T cell receptor beta chains listed next were all sequenced from one sample in a study of T cells in Graves' hyperthyroidism and ophthalmopathy. What was amplified from RNA transcripts were TCR beta CDR3 regions. HTBI primers were employed in a first-round RT-PCR of the TCR CDR3. TCRdb ran MiXCR on the multiplex PCR reads and lists one entry per CDR3 protein. The profile covers 450,000 to 650,000 distinct CDR3 sequences, with 11% to 15% appearing a single time and about 7% taken by the ten largest. Sequenced sample: blood. The receptor set was obtained from a woman between 18 and 30 years old with Graves' ophthalmopathy.

The chain has TRBV5-6 and TRBJ2-7, with D perhaps TRBD1 or TRBD2 (5 bases each). The CDR3 sequence is 14 residues long. Per the germline V gene, CDR1 is SGHDT and CDR2 is YYEEEE. Trimming left V 5 bases short and J 7 bases short, with 19 bases between. In nucleotides, the CDR3 is TGTGCCAGCAGTCATCCGGGACCCCAAGGGGAGCAGTACTTC. It encodes CASSHPGPQGEQYF. The variable domain in full, completed from reference TRBV5-6 and TRBJ2-7, reads DAGVTQSPTHLIKTRGQQVTLRCSPKSGHDTVSWYQQALGQGPQFIFQYYEEEERQRGNFPDRFSGHQFPNYSSELNVNALLLGDSALYLCASSHPGPQGEQYFGPGTRLTVT.

This clonotype was recorded many times. The genes are TRBV7-6 and TRBJ2-5; D is unclear. Germline CDR1 and CDR2: SGHVS and FNYEAQ. Trimming cost V 5 bases and J 5 bases, with 15 bases left between them. This CDR3 is 14 amino acids long. The DNA of the CDR3 is TGTGCCAGCAGCGTGACGCGACTTGGGGAGACCCAGTACTTC. It translates to CASSVTRLGETQYF. The variable domain in full, with the rest retrieved from reference TRBV7-6 and TRBJ2-5, is GAGVSQSPRYKVTKRGQDVALRCDPISGHVSLYWYRQALGQGPEFLTYFNYEAQQDKSGLPNDRFSAERPEGSISTLTIQRTEQRDSAMYRCASSVTRLGETQYFGPGTRLLVL.

This clonotype was seen more than once but under ten times. The chain couples TRBV20-1 to TRBJ2-3, with 12 bases lining up with TRBD2. With V trimmed by 3 bases and J by 1 base, 20 bases remained unmatched. The V gene's germline CDR1 is DFQATT and CDR2 SNEGSKA (reference sequence). The CDR3 spans 21 residues. CDR3 nucleotide sequence: TGCAGTGCTAGGGGTCTCCGCTCAGGGACTAGCGGGTTGCCCCGCACAGATACGCAGTATTTT. Residues: CSARGLRSGTSGLPRTDTQYF.

This clonotype was seen repeatedly, ten times or more. J is TRBJ2-4 and V is TRBV20-1; tentative D call: TRBD2 (5 bases). CDR1 and CDR2 (germline): DFQATT, SNEGSKA (reference sequence). This CDR3 spans 14 amino acids. Trimming removed 6 bases at V and 8 bases at J, with 20 bases between. The CDR3 here is CSAAGVATTDIQYF. The CDR3 DNA reads TGCAGTGCCGCCGGGGTAGCGACAACAGACATTCAGTACTTC.

This clonotype was observed many times. The chain employs TRBV29-1 and TRBJ2-5; 8 bases are a match to TRBD1. CDR1 is SQVTM, CDR2 ANQGSEA, per germline. The V segment lost 5 bases and the J segment 3 bases; nucleotides outside the gene matches: 5. The CDR3 has 13 residues. CDR3 sequence: CSVPGQGEETQYF. The CDR3 DNA is TGCAGCGTTCCCGGACAGGGCGAAGAGACCCAGTACTTC.

This clonotype came up a few times. The V and J genes are TRBV29-1 and TRBJ1-6; perhaps TRBD1 as D (6 bases). The germline V gene has CDR1 SQVTM and CDR2 ANQGSEA. The V end lost 5 bases, the J end lost 6 bases, and 11 bases lay between the germline ends. The CDR3 has 13 residues. The CDR3 bases are TGCAGCGTTCGGGGGGCCCCTAATTCACCCCTCCACTTT. This translates into CSVRGAPNSPLHF.

This clonotype was seen many times. The rearrangement joins TRBV11-2 to TRBJ2-3, with 11 bases lining up with TRBD2. The V segment lost 4 bases and the J segment 5 bases; nucleotides outside the gene matches: 8. The CDR3 has 16 amino acids. CDR1 and CDR2 (germline): SGHAT, FQNNGV. The CDR3 bases are TGTGCCAGCAGCTCCGGACTAGCGGGCCAAAAAGATACGCAGTATTTT. This encodes CASSSGLAGQKDTQYF.

This clonotype has ten or more counts. The chain is built from TRBV3-1 and TRBJ1-1; D gene ambiguous. CDR3 length: 14 amino acids. Looked up from germline, CDR1 is LGHDT and CDR2 is YNNKEL (reference sequence). Trimming took off 4 bases at V and 1 base at J, with 10 bases between the two ends. In nucleotides, the CDR3 is TGTGCCAGCAGCCCGTCCGAAAGGAACACTGAAGCTTTCTTT. Amino acids: CASSPSERNTEAFF.

This clonotype was recorded many times. Its ends do not fully match the called genes, so a read error is possible. This chain connects TRBV5-1 to TRBJ2-1; perhaps D is TRBD1 or TRBD2 (5 bases each). The CDR3 spans 14 residues. Germline V gene data show CDR1 as SGHRS and CDR2 as YFSETQ. The CDR3 region is CATSVWDGNNEQFF. The CDR3 DNA sequence: TGCGCCACCAGCGTGTGGGACGGAAACAATGAGCAGTTCTTC.

This clonotype came up many times. CDR3 DNA: TGTGCCAGCCTCCGAAGGCCTGGGCAGACCCAAGAGACCCAGTACTTC. Amino acids: CASLRRPGQTQETQYF. The J gene is TRBJ2-5, the V gene TRBV6-1, with D unclear. Between the trimmed V and J ends, which lost 8 bases and 1 base, there was a span of 20 bases. Germline CDR1 is MNHNS and CDR2 is SASEGT. The length of the CDR3 is 16 residues.

Ten or more counts support this clonotype. The chain carries TRBV7-2 and TRBJ2-1, with 8 nucleotides matching TRBD2. The CDR3 totals 17 residues. V was pared by 7 bases and J by 4 bases, with 15 bases of the junction left unmatched. Looked up from germline, CDR1 is SGHTA and CDR2 is FQGNSA. DNA of the CDR3: TGTGCCAGCACTCCGCCCGGGGGCGGGAGGCTATACAATGAGCAGTTCTTC. As protein: CASTPPGGGRLYNEQFF.

The V and J genes are TRBV20-1 and TRBJ2-2; the D gene is possibly TRBD2 (6 bases). CDR3 length: 15 amino acids. V lost 3 bases and J 0 bases, leaving 11 bases between the germline ends. Germline CDR1 and CDR2: DFQATT and SNEGSKA (reference sequence). The CDR3 region has the DNA TGCAGTGCTAGGCCGGCGGGATCGAACACCGGGGAGCTGTTTTTT. Encoded protein: CSARPAGSNTGELFF.

The J gene is TRBJ2-5, the V gene TRBV20-1; 10 nucleotides match TRBD2. CDR1 is DFQATT and CDR2 is SNEGSKA in the germline V gene (reference sequence). The CDR3 extends over 14 amino acids. V was pared by 2 bases and J by 5 bases, with 5 bases of the junction left unmatched. Here the CDR3 reads CSARLAGVGETQYF. Here the CDR3 DNA reads TGCAGTGCTAGACTAGCGGGAGTCGGGGAGACCCAGTACTTC.

This clonotype has a handful of counts. This rearrangement joins TRBV27 to TRBJ2-2, with D perhaps matching TRBD2 (6 bases). This CDR3 is 16 amino acids long. Germline V lookup: CDR1 MNHEY, CDR2 SMNVEV (reference sequence). The V end was cut by 1 base, the J end by 4 bases, with 13 bases between. CDR3 protein: CASSLWGGVRTGELFF. The CDR3 DNA sequence: TGTGCCAGCAGTTTATGGGGAGGAGTGCGCACCGGGGAGCTGTTTTTT.

This clonotype has a count of ten or more. The gene calls are TRBV2 and TRBJ1-2, with D possibly being TRBD1 (5 bases). The CDR3 spans 14 residues. Trimming stripped 1 base from V and 7 bases from J, with 13 bases between. CDR1 and CDR2 from the germline V gene are SNHLY and FYNNEI. CDR3 region: CASSEVDQGRGYTF. CDR3 coding DNA: TGTGCCAGCAGTGAAGTCGATCAGGGACGTGGCTACACCTTC.

On this clonotype: A read error may explain this, as a much larger clone is one base away. The chain has TRBV11-2 and TRBJ2-7; 9 positions match TRBD1. Unmatched junction bases numbered 6, after V lost 1 base and J lost 5 bases. Germline V gene data show CDR1 as SGHAT and CDR2 as FQNNGV. This CDR3 has 15 amino acids. In nucleotides, the CDR3 is TGTGCCAGCAGCTTAGTGGGACAGGGAACCCACGAGCAGTACTTC. The encoded protein is CASSLVGQGTHEQYF.

The genes are TRBV2 and TRBJ1-1, with D hard to call. Germline CDR1 reads SNHLY; CDR2 reads FYNNEI. This CDR3 region has 16 residues. Trimming pared 7 bases from V and 12 bases from J, leaving 30 bases between. The CDR3 loop is CASTMNTEASPQGTFF. In DNA form, the CDR3 reads TGTGCCAGCACGATGAACACTGAAGCTTCGCCCCAAGGGACTTTCTTT.

Ten or more counts support this clonotype. The chain has TRBV3-1 and TRBJ1-2; D is unresolved. Trimming took 1 base from V and 1 from J, leaving 10 bases between them. Germline V gene data show CDR1 as LGHDT and CDR2 as YNNKEL (reference sequence). The CDR3 runs to 15 residues. The CDR3 reads CASSQASAFNYGYTF. DNA of the CDR3: TGTGCCAGCAGCCAAGCGAGTGCTTTTAACTATGGCTACACCTTC.

This clonotype occurred many times. This rearrangement joins TRBV6-1 to TRBJ2-3; 9 nucleotides line up with TRBD2. J gave up 4 bases and V 6 bases, and 11 bases lay outside the gene matches. The CDR3 sequence is 16 residues long. Germline CDR1 reads MNHNS; CDR2 reads SASEGT. CDR3 residues: CASRAGAGGPPDTQYF. CDR3 DNA: TGTGCCAGCAGAGCAGGGGCGGGAGGGCCCCCAGATACGCAGTATTTT.

The V and J genes are TRBV10-3 and TRBJ2-7; 9 bases line up with TRBD1. The J segment lost 2 bases and the V segment lost 5 bases, leaving 7 bases of the junction unmatched. Germline V CDR1 and CDR2: ENHRY, SYGVKD. This CDR3 region has 15 residues. The CDR3 DNA reads TGTGCCATCAGTTTAGGGACAGGGCAACCCTACGAGCAGTACTTC. The encoded protein is CAISLGTGQPYEQYF.

This sequence joins TRBV4-3 and TRBJ2-7; 7 bases align to TRBD2. With V trimmed by 0 bases and J by 2 bases, 4 bases remained unmatched. There are 15 residues in the CDR3. Germline CDR1 LGHNA, CDR2 YSLEER. The CDR3 DNA sequence: TGCGCCAGCAGCCAAGACAGCGGGGCCCCCTACGAGCAGTACTTC. Translating it yields CASSQDSGAPYEQYF.

This clonotype has ten or more counts. J is TRBJ1-1 and V is TRBV10-3; D call uncertain. The germline gives CDR1 ENHRY, CDR2 SYGVKD. This CDR3 contains 11 residues. The V and J ends lost 2 bases and 4 bases respectively, with 2 bases between them. CDR3 in amino acids: CAISETTEAFF. The CDR3 DNA is TGTGCCATCAGTGAGACCACTGAAGCTTTCTTT.

J is TRBJ1-2 and V is TRBV19; D is perhaps TRBD1 (5 bases). V dropped 3 bases and J dropped 3 bases, with 17 bases sitting between them. The CDR3 length is 16 residues. The germline V gene has CDR1 LNHDA and CDR2 SQIVND (reference sequence). CDR3 bases: TGTGCCAGTAGTATCCTCGGGCAGGGTGTCGACTATGGCTACACCTTC. Amino acid sequence: CASSILGQGVDYGYTF.

The chain joins TRBV19 to TRBJ2-5, with TRBD2 identical over 9 bases. The CDR3 runs to 13 residues. Germline trimming cut 6 bases from V and 10 bases from J; bases unmatched to any gene: 9. The germline V gene encodes CDR1 LNHDA and CDR2 SQIVND (reference sequence). The CDR3 bases are TGTGCCAGTAGCCCTCCGCGGGGGGGGGACCAGTACTTC. This sequence encodes CASSPPRGGDQYF.

Many counts were recorded for this clonotype. V is TRBV29-1 and J is TRBJ2-5; D is perhaps TRBD2 (6 bases). This CDR3 comprises 13 residues. Per germline, CDR1 SQVTM and CDR2 ANQGSEA. V was clipped by 7 bases and J by 4 bases, with 16 bases between them. The CDR3 reads CSADPIGGETQYF. In DNA form, the CDR3 reads TGCAGCGCCGACCCTATCGGGGGAGAGACCCAGTACTTC.